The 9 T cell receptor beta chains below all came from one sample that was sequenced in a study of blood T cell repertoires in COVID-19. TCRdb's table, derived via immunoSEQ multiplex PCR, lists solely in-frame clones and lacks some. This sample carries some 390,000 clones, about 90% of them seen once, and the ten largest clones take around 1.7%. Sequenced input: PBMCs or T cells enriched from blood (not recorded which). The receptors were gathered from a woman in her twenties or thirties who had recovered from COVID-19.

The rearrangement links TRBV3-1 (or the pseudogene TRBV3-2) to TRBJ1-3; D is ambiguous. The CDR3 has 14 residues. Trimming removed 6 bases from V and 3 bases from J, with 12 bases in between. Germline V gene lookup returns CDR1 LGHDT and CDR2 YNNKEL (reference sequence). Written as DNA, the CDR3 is TGTGCCAGCAGTCCGGGTTTTTATGGAAACACCATATATTTT. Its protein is CASSPGFYGNTIYF.

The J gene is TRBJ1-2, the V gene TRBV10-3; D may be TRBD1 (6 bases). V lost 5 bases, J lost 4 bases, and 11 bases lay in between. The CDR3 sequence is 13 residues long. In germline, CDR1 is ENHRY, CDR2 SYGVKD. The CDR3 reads CAISHRDFYGYTF. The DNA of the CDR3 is TGTGCCATCAGTCACAGGGATTTCTATGGCTACACCTTC.

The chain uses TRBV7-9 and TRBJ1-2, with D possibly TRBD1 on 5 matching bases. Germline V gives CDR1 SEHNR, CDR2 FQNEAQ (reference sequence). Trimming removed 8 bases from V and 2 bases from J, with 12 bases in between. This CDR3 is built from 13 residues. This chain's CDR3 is CASSGGENYGYTF. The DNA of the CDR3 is TGTGCCAGCTCCGGGGGGGAAAACTATGGCTACACCTTC.

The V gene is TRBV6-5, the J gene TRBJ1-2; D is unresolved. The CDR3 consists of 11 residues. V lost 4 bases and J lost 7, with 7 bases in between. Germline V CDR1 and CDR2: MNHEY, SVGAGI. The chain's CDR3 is CASSSKFGYTF. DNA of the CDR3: TGTGCCAGCAGTTCCAAATTTGGCTACACCTTC.

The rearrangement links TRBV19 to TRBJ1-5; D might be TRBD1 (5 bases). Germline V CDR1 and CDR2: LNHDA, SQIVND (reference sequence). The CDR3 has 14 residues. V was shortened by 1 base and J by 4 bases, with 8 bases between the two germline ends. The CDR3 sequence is CASSIGRTNQPQHF. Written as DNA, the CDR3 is TGTGCCAGTAGTATAGGACGGACAAATCAGCCCCAGCATTTT.

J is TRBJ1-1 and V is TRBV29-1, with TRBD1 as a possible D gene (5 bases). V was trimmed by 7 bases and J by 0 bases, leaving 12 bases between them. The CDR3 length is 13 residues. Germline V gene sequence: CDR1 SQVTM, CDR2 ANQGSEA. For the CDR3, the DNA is TGCAGCGCGGGGCAGGTCATGAACACTGAAGCTTTCTTT. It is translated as CSAGQVMNTEAFF. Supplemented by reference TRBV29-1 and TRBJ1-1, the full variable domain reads SAVISQKPSRDICQRGTSLTIQCQVDSQVTMMFWYRQQPGQSLTLIATANQGSEATYESGFVIDKFPISRPNLTFSTLTVSNMSPEDSSIYLCSAGQVMNTEAFFGQGTRLTVV.

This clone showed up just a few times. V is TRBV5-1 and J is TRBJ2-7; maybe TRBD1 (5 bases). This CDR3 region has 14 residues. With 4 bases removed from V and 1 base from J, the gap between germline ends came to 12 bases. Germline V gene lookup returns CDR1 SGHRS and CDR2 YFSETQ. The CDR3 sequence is CASSPSQGSYEQYF. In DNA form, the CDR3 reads TGCGCCAGCAGCCCCTCTCAGGGATCCTACGAGCAGTACTTC. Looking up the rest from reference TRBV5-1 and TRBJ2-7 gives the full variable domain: KAGVTQTPRYLIKTRGQQVTLSCSPISGHRSVSWYQQTPGQGLQFLFEYFSETQRNKGNFPGRFSGRQFSNSRSEMNVSTLELGDSALYLCASSPSQGSYEQYFGPGTRLTVT.

For the CDR3, the DNA is TGTGCCATCAGTGAGGACAGGGGGTTGACCACAGATACGCAGTATTTT. This gives the protein CAISEDRGLTTDTQYF. This sequence joins TRBV10-3 and TRBJ2-3; 9 nucleotides align to TRBD1. Germline CDR1 and CDR2: ENHRY and SYGVKD. The CDR3 contains 16 residues. V lost 2 bases to trimming and J lost 2 bases; unmatched junction nucleotides: 5.

In DNA, the CDR3 is TGTGCCAGAGGATTGGGGGGGAGCTCCTACAATGAGCAGTTCTTC. Protein product: CARGLGGSSYNEQFF. The J gene is TRBJ2-1, the V gene TRBV2; 7 positions agree with TRBD2. J lost 0 bases, V lost 9 bases, and 8 bases had no gene match. The CDR3 spans 15 residues. Per the germline V gene, CDR1 is SNHLY and CDR2 is FYNNEI.